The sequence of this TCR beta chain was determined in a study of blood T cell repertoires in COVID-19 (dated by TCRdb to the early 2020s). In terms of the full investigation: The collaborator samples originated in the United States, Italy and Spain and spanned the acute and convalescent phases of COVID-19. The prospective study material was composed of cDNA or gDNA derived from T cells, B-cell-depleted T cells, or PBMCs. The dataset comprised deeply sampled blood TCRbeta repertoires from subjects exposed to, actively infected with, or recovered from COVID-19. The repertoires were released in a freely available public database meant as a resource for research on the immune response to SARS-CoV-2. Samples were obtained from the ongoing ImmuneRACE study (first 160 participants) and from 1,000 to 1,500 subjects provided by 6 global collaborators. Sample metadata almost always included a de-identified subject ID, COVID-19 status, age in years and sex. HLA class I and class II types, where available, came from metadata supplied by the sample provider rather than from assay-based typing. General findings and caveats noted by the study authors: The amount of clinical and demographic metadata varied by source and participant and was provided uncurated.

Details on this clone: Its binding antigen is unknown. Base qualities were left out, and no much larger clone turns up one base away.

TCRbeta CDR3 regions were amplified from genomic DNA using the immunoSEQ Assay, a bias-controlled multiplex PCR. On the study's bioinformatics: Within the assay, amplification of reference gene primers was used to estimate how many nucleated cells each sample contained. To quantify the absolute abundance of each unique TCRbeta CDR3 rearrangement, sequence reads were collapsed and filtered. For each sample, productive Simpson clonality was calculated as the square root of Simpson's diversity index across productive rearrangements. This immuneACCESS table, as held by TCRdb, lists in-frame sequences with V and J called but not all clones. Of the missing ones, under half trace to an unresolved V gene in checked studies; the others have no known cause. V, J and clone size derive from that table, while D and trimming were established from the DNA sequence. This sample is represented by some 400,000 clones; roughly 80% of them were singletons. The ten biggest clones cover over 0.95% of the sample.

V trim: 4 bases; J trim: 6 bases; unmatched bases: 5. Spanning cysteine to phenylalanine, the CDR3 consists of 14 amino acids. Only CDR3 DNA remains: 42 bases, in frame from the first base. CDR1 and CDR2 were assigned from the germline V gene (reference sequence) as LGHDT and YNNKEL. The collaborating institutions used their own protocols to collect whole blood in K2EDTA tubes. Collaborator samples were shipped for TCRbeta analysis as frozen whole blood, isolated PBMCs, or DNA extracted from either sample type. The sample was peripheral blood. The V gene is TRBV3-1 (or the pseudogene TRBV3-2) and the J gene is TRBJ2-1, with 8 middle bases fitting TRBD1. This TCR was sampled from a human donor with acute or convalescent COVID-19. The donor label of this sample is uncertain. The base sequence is TGTGCCAGCAGCCGTCAGGGGGCGGGCAATGAGCAGTTCTTC. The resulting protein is CASSRQGAGNEQFF.